Following are 8 T cell receptor beta chains from one sample sequenced in a study of shared clonotypes between healthy human individuals. CD45RO-negative cells were positively selected for CCR7, leaving out terminally differentiated effector memory CD45RA+ cells. Some clones are missing from TCRdb's copy, which holds only in-frame ones; the method was immunoSEQ multiplex PCR. The repertoire holds fewer than 800,000 clones, 92% seen once, with about 24% in the top ten. Sample: naive CD8+ T cells sorted from blood. These receptors originate from a young man in good health.

The chain combines TRBV28 with TRBJ2-7; no firm D call. Germline V gene sequence: CDR1 MDHEN, CDR2 SYDVKM. This CDR3 comprises 15 residues. V was shortened by 5 bases and J by 3 bases, with 17 bases between the two germline ends. The CDR3 loop reads CASSTIPHSDYEQYF. CDR3 DNA sequence: TGTGCCAGCAGTACCATCCCCCACTCAGACTACGAGCAGTACTTC.

The chain carries TRBV21-1 and TRBJ2-7; the table gives TRBD1 as D, unverified against the DNA. TRBV21-1 is a pseudogene. The CDR3 covers 14 residues. Written as DNA, the CDR3 is TGTGCCAGCAGCAAAGCCCAGGGGGCGCACGAGCAGTACTTC. Translation: CASSKAQGAHEQYF.

The chain is built from TRBV7-9 and TRBJ2-1, with D perhaps matching TRBD1 (7 bases). Germline assignment: CDR1 SEHNR and CDR2 FQNEAQ (reference sequence). V was trimmed by 4 bases and J by 2 bases, leaving 18 bases between them. CDR3 size: 17 residues. CDR3: CASSSTIRGDTYNEQFF. The CDR3 bases are TGTGCCAGCAGCTCGACCATCAGGGGGGACACCTACAATGAGCAGTTCTTC. The complete variable domain, with remaining parts taken from reference TRBV7-9 and TRBJ2-1, reads DTGVSQNPRHKITKRGQNVTFRCDPISEHNRLYWYRQTLGQGPEFLTYFQNEAQLEKSRLLSDRFSAERPKGSFSTLEIQRTEQGDSAMYLCASSSTIRGDTYNEQFFGPGTRLTVL.

The gene calls are TRBV5-1 and TRBJ1-4; D remains unclear. Germline V gives CDR1 SGHRS, CDR2 YFSETQ. The CDR3 sequence is 15 residues long. V gave up 0 bases and J gave up 0 bases, with 6 bases separating them. The CDR3 nucleotides are TGCGCCAGCAGCTTGGTACAAGCAACTAATGAAAAACTGTTTTTT. This translates into CASSLVQATNEKLFF.

The V and J genes are TRBV28 and TRBJ2-7; 8 bases fit TRBD2. The germline V gene has CDR1 MDHEN and CDR2 SYDVKM. This CDR3 contains 15 residues. V was pared by 3 bases and J by 2 bases, with 6 bases of the junction left unmatched. CDR3: CASSFGATSAYEQYF. In nucleotides, the CDR3 is TGTGCCAGCAGTTTTGGCGCGACTAGCGCCTACGAGCAGTACTTC.

The V gene is TRBV27, the J gene TRBJ2-1, with TRBD2 identical over 8 bases. With V trimmed by 0 bases and J by 5 bases, 9 bases remained unmatched. The CDR3 covers 17 residues. Germline CDR1 MNHEY, CDR2 SMNVEV (reference sequence). The CDR3 protein is CASSLSIAGSAHNEQFF. The DNA of the CDR3 is TGTGCCAGCAGTTTATCGATAGCGGGATCAGCCCACAATGAGCAGTTCTTC.

This clone was observed at least ten times. The chain carries TRBV28 and TRBJ2-1; 12 nucleotides line up with TRBD2. V shed 6 bases, J shed 6 bases, and the junction held 9 bases outside the gene matches. This CDR3 is built from 16 residues. CDR1 is MDHEN, CDR2 SYDVKM, per germline. The DNA for the CDR3 is TGTGCCAGCAGGACTAGCGGGAGTCCTAGAAGCAATGAGCAGTTCTTC. Protein: CASRTSGSPRSNEQFF.

The V gene is TRBV5-1, the J gene TRBJ2-5; 7 nucleotides line up with TRBD1. This CDR3 has 14 amino acids. V shed 4 bases, J shed 2 bases, and the junction held 5 bases outside the gene matches. Germline V gene data show CDR1 as SGHRS and CDR2 as YFSETQ. The CDR3 DNA sequence: TGCGCCAGCAGCGGACAGGCGGATCAAGAGACCCAGTACTTC. It translates to CASSGQADQETQYF.